A selection of T cell receptor beta chains follows, all from one sample in a study of a mutant IDH1 vaccine in newly diagnosed glioma. Their cognate antigens are unknown. Profiling relied on immunoSEQ multiplex PCR, and the TCRdb table lists in-frame clones only, not all of them. This sample has roughly 70,000 clones, with approximately 84% found just once. Sequenced material: PBMCs, taken from a glioma patient whose treatment included an IDH1 peptide vaccine. These receptors all come from a woman aged 50 to 60 with glioma. The CDR3 runs from the conserved cysteine through the conserved F or W. Fields, in order: CDR3 protein, V gene, CDR3 length, clone size. The size field is filled for only some rows; it gives once, few, many or a size class.

CAWSPGTVTYEQYF | TRBV30 | 14 | -
CASSSGGGARGAFF | TRBV5-5 | 14 | -
CASSVYRGPTYEQYF | TRBV7-8 | 15 | -
CASSLRGPQETQYF | TRBV13 | 14 | -
CASSPSSDTQYF | TRBV18 | 12 | -
CASSRSGGDYNEQFF | TRBV18 | 15 | -
CASSEADGTGNTIYF | TRBV6-1 | 15 | -
CASTNSQGAMNYGYTF | TRBV21-1 | 16 | -
CASSQDPQTPNTEAFF | TRBV4-3 | 16 | -
CASTLAGSSYEQYF | TRBV5-1 | 14 | few
CASSVRVNTEAFF | TRBV6-4 | 13 | -
CASSYLDRNGYTF | TRBV6-5 | 13 | -
CSDWTGSYNEQFF | TRBV29-1 | 13 | -
CASMFGTRREPQHF | TRBV6-1 | 14 | few
CSVWGGGDRAQYF | TRBV29-1 | 13 | -
CASSQYRGDYEQYF | TRBV4-1 | 14 | -
CASSLGERMNTEAFF | TRBV5-4 | 15 | once
CASSMPGSETQYF | TRBV19 | 13 | -
CASSYSTGGSSGGYTF | TRBV6-5 | 16 | -
CASSPTGALQETQYF | TRBV5-1 | 15 | -
CASSLGNRENTGELFF | TRBV5-1 | 16 | -
CASSQPGGQGAGYTF | TRBV4-2 | 15 | once
CASSLTLITSGANVLTF | TRBV5-1 | 17 | -
CASSTARTAISGNTIYF | TRBV19 | 17 | -
CASSLTPTADTQYF | TRBV9 | 14 | -
CASSRTGLATDTQYF | TRBV6-6 | 15 | -
CASSVGPPERSEAFF | TRBV9 | 15 | -
CASSMGRLGTEAFF | TRBV19 | 14 | -
CASSQWDRAYGYTF | TRBV5-1 | 14 | -
CASSLQAYGYTF | TRBV13 | 12 | -
CASSLRRDLNEQFF | TRBV7-2 | 14 | -
CASSVGGGTLSGNTIYF | TRBV9 | 17 | -
CASSWRASGGAGTDTQYF | TRBV27 | 18 | -
CSVGGGNQPQHF | TRBV29-1 | 12 | -
CASSPTGTSYNEQFF | TRBV14 | 15 | once
CASTFHYGYTF | TRBV2 | 11 | -
CASSLNRDTEAFF | TRBV7-2 | 13 | -
CASSLDTLGRTGQYGYTF | TRBV5-1 | 18 | -
CASSPELNYGYTF | TRBV6-1 | 13 | -
CASSPGTVNTEAFF | TRBV6-5 | 14 | -
CASNPGDRATDTQYF | TRBV9 | 15 | -
CASSRPGGYNEQFF | TRBV7-2 | 14 | -
CSGLGPRVTEAFF | TRBV29-1 | 13 | -
CASSPSTANTEAFF | TRBV6-1 | 14 | few
CASSPRARRTEAFF | TRBV19 | 14 | -
CASSQAGNTIYF | TRBV14 | 12 | once
CASSQEGAILQETQYF | TRBV9 | 16 | -
CASSENGLNEKLFF | TRBV6-1 | 14 | -
CASGLAGTGPLSISNQPQHF | TRBV12-5 | 20 | -
CASSPQSTGELFF | TRBV7-9 | 13 | once
CASSLRGGYGYTF | TRBV19 | 13 | -
CASSGQGAYSPLHF | TRBV25-1 | 14 | -
CASQSGLGNGYTF | TRBV6-1 | 13 | -
CASRNTQSNQPQHF | TRBV6-1 | 14 | -